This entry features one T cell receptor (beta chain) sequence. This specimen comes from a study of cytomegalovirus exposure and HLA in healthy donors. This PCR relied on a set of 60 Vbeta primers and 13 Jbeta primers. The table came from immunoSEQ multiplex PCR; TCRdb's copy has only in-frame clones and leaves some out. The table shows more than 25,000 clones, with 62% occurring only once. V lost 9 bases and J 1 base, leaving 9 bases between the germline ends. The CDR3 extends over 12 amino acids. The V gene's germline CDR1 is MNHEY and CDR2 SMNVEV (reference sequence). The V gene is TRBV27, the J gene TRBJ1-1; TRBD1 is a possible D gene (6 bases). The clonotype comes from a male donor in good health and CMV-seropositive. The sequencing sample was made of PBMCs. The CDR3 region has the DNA TGTGCCAGTGAGGACAGGAACACTGAAGCTTTCTTT. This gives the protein CASEDRNTEAFF.